These T cell receptor beta chains were read from a single sample in a study of cytomegalovirus exposure and HLA in healthy donors. TCRdb's copy holds only in-frame clones and misses some; the assay was immunoSEQ multiplex PCR. This sample carries 40,000 to 55,000 clones, 88% of them seen once, and the ten largest clones take under 7%. The source material was PBMCs. Every receptor here comes from a woman in her 30s in good health and CMV-seronegative. Both conserved end residues are part of each CDR3. The D gene is left open where the match is weak. Clone size, where shown, is once, few, many, or a class for clones that have expanded.

j_gene,d_gene,abundance,v_gene,CDR3nt,CDR3aa
TRBJ2-1,.,.,TRBV10-1,TGCGCCAGCAGTGAGGGAGTGGAGCAGTTCTTC,CASSEGVEQFF
TRBJ2-5,.,.,TRBV30,TGTGCCTGGTCTAGTGGAGTAGGAGAGACCCAGTACTTC,CAWSSGVGETQYF
TRBJ1-2,.,.,TRBV27,TGTGCCAGCAGTTCCCTGACCAGAACCGCCAGGGCTAACTACTATGGCTACACCTTC,CASSSLTRTARANYYGYTF
TRBJ2-2,TRBD1,.,TRBV11-2,TGTGCCAGCAGCTCCAACAGGGGCGCATTAGCCGGGGAGCTGTTTTTT,CASSSNRGALAGELFF
TRBJ2-1,TRBD2,.,TRBV7-2,TGTGCCAGCAGCCCCAGGACTAGCGGAAGCAATGAGCAGTTCTTC,CASSPRTSGSNEQFF
TRBJ1-1,.,.,TRBV30,TGTGCCTGGAGTCACAGGGCTACCCGGGGTACTGAAGCTTTCTTT,CAWSHRATRGTEAFF
TRBJ2-1,TRBD2,.,TRBV27,TGTGCCAGCAGTTTTTTACGGGAGGCCGGATCCAATGAGCAGTTCTTC,CASSFLREAGSNEQFF
TRBJ1-2,.,.,TRBV28,TGTGCCAGCAGTTTGGATAGGGGGTCTGGCTACACCTTC,CASSLDRGSGYTF
TRBJ2-1,.,.,TRBV5-1,TGCGCCAGCAGCTCCACAACACGTTACAATGAGCAGTTCTTC,CASSSTTRYNEQFF
TRBJ1-1,TRBD1,.,TRBV7-9,TGTGCCAGCAGCTTAGGGCGGGGGCGGACAGGGGACACTGAAGCTTTCTTT,CASSLGRGRTGDTEAFF
TRBJ1-5,.,.,TRBV4-2,TGTGCCAGCAGTAACACCCACGATAGCAATCAGCCCCAGCATTTT,CASSNTHDSNQPQHF
TRBJ2-3,TRBD2,once,TRBV7-2,TGTGCCAGCAGCTTAGCGGGGACTAGCGGCGCAGATACGCAGTATTTT,CASSLAGTSGADTQYF
TRBJ1-1,.,few,TRBV11-3,TGTGCCAGCAGCTTAGAAGGGGATAATGAAGCTTTCTTT,CASSLEGDNEAFF
TRBJ2-1,TRBD2,.,TRBV28,TGTGCCAGCAGGAGACTAGCGGACTCCTACAATGAGCAGTTCTTC,CASRRLADSYNEQFF
TRBJ2-7,.,.,TRBV19,TGTGCCAGTAGTCTCTACGGAGGGGTTACCTACGAGCAGTACTTC,CASSLYGGVTYEQYF
TRBJ2-5,TRBD1,.,TRBV7-8,TGTGCCAGCAGCTTAGGACAGGGCCCCCAAGAGACCCAGTACTTC,CASSLGQGPQETQYF
TRBJ2-5,TRBD1,.,TRBV6-1,TGTGCCAGCAGTGAAGCGGCAGGGGGCTTGGAGACCCAGTACTTC,CASSEAAGGLETQYF
TRBJ1-4,.,.,TRBV28,TGTGCCAGCAGGGGCCATGTGGGTGGTGAAAAACTGTTTTTT,CASRGHVGGEKLFF
TRBJ2-5,TRBD1,.,TRBV6-6,TGTGCCAGCAGTAACGAAGGGGGCGGAGAGACCCAGTACTTC,CASSNEGGGETQYF
TRBJ2-7,.,.,TRBV11-2,TGTGCCAGCAGCTTATACAGGATCCCCTACGAGCAGTACTTC,CASSLYRIPYEQYF
TRBJ2-7,.,.,TRBV6-1,TGTGCCAGCAGTGAATGGGGACTGGACTCCTACGAGCAGTACTTC,CASSEWGLDSYEQYF
TRBJ2-3,.,once,TRBV29-1,TGCAGCGTTCAGCGGGCCACAGATACGCAGTATTTT,CSVQRATDTQYF
TRBJ1-1,TRBD1,few,TRBV28,TGTGCCAGCAGAATTGCACAGGGGGAAGCTTTCTTT,CASRIAQGEAFF
TRBJ2-1,.,.,TRBV2,TGTGCCAGCAGTAACTTGTACAATGAGCAGTTCTTC,CASSNLYNEQFF
TRBJ2-2,TRBD2,.,TRBV11-3,TGCGCCAGCAGCCTTGGGGGAGGCGGGAGAGTTACCGGGGAGCTGTTTTTT,CASSLGGGGRVTGELFF
TRBJ1-4,TRBD1,.,TRBV2,TGTGCCAGCAGGGACAGGGGGGACACTAATGAAAAACTGTTTTTT,CASRDRGDTNEKLFF
TRBJ1-1,.,.,TRBV12-5,TGTGCTAGTGCCAAAGACACGAAGAACACTGAAGCTTTCTTT,CASAKDTKNTEAFF
TRBJ2-7,TRBD2,.,TRBV28,TGTGCCAGCAGTTCGCGGGAGGGCCACCGCTACGAGCAGTACTTC,CASSSREGHRYEQYF
TRBJ2-7,.,.,TRBV14,TGTGCCAGCAGCCAAAGAGGGAGCTCCTACGAGCAGTACTTC,CASSQRGSSYEQYF
TRBJ2-7,TRBD1,.,TRBV5-1,TGCGCCAGCAGCCCCCGGGACAGGGATTCCTACGAGCAGTACTTC,CASSPRDRDSYEQYF
TRBJ1-4,.,once,TRBV18,TGTGCCAGCTCACCAGGGGCAAGGTCGGATGAAAAACTGTTTTTT,CASSPGARSDEKLFF
TRBJ2-7,TRBD2,once,TRBV6-6,TGTGCCAGCAGACCGACGGCGGGAGCCGCCTACGAGCAGTACTTC,CASRPTAGAAYEQYF
TRBJ2-1,TRBD2,.,TRBV5-6,TGTGCCAGCAGCTTGAATACGCGGGGGAGCTCCTACAATGAGCAGTTCTTC,CASSLNTRGSSYNEQFF
TRBJ2-1,TRBD1,.,TRBV27,TGTGCCAGCAGTTTAGGGACAGCCTACAATGAGCAGTTCTTC,CASSLGTAYNEQFF
TRBJ2-7,TRBD2,few,TRBV9,TGTGCCAGCAGCGTAGGTAGCGGGACCTACGAGCAGTACTTC,CASSVGSGTYEQYF
TRBJ2-2,.,.,TRBV30,TGTGCCTGGAGATGGACAGTGAACACCGGGGAGCTGTTTTTT,CAWRWTVNTGELFF
TRBJ2-1,.,.,TRBV4-1,TGCGCCAGCAGCCAAGAGGAGCACTACAATGAGCAGTTCTTC,CASSQEEHYNEQFF
TRBJ1-5,.,.,TRBV10-2,TGCGCCAGCTCAGTAACGGGGTTAGGACAGCCCCAGCATTTT,CASSVTGLGQPQHF
TRBJ1-1,.,.,TRBV6-1,TGTGCCAGCACCCTAACGCGGAGTGAAGCTTTCTTT,CASTLTRSEAFF
TRBJ2-5,.,.,TRBV27,TGTGCCAGGGAGGGTCAATGGGACTCAGCTTGGAGGGAGACCCAGTACTTC,CAREGQWDSAWRETQYF
TRBJ2-3,.,.,TRBV11-2,TGTGCCAGCAGCTTAGGGCGCGGGGACGGACTCACCGGGGATACGCAGTATTTT,CASSLGRGDGLTGDTQYF
TRBJ2-7,TRBD2,once,TRBV4-2,TGTGCCAGCAGCCTCGGACTAGCGAGCTCCTACGAGCAGTACTTC,CASSLGLASSYEQYF
TRBJ1-4,TRBD1,few,TRBV4-1,TGCGCCAGCAGCCAAGGAGGAGGACAGGGCAGCGAAAAACTGTTTTTT,CASSQGGGQGSEKLFF
TRBJ2-1,TRBD2,.,TRBV30,TGTGCCTGGGAGGGACTAGCGGTAGACAATGAGCAGTTCTTC,CAWEGLAVDNEQFF
TRBJ2-5,.,.,TRBV2,TGTGCCAGCAGTGGATCCTCAGGGTACCAAGAGACCCAGTACTTC,CASSGSSGYQETQYF
TRBJ2-2,.,.,TRBV7-9,TGTGCCAGCAGCCCCGCACGGGACACCGGGGAGCTGTTTTTT,CASSPARDTGELFF
TRBJ1-1,.,.,TRBV29-1,TGCAGCGTTGAAGATTGGGGGCCTTTCTTT,CSVEDWGPFF
TRBJ1-2,TRBD1,.,TRBV6-1,TGTGCCAGCAGTGAGCGGACAGGGGCAAAACCTTTCGGCTACACCTTC,CASSERTGAKPFGYTF
TRBJ2-1,TRBD1,.,TRBV5-1,TGCGCCAGCAGCTTCGTACAGGGGGCTGGGAGCTCCTACAATGAGCAGTTCTTC,CASSFVQGAGSSYNEQFF
TRBJ2-5,TRBD1,few,TRBV27,TGTGCCAGCAGTCCGCTAGACAGGGGCCAAGAGACCCAGTACTTC,CASSPLDRGQETQYF
TRBJ1-1,.,.,TRBV7-9,TGTGCCAGCAGCCTCACCGCCGGGAGGAACACTGAAGCTTTCTTT,CASSLTAGRNTEAFF
TRBJ2-1,.,.,TRBV9,TGTGCCAGCAGCTGGGGAGATGAGCAGTTCTTC,CASSWGDEQFF
TRBJ2-3,.,.,TRBV11-2,TGTGCCAGCAGCTTAAGTAGCGGAATCACAGATACGCAGTATTTT,CASSLSSGITDTQYF